The 17 T cell receptor beta chains below were found in one sample sequenced in a study of blood T cell repertoires in COVID-19. Clones were read by immunoSEQ multiplex PCR, and TCRdb kept only the in-frame ones, dropping some. The sample has fewer than 300,000 clones, around 86% seen once. What was sequenced was peripheral blood. The receptors were gathered from a human donor in a cohort sampled during active COVID-19.

This sequence joins TRBV3-1 (or the pseudogene TRBV3-2) and TRBJ2-2; 13 nucleotides agree with TRBD2. From germline, CDR1 is LGHDT and CDR2 YNNKEL (reference sequence). The CDR3 is 17 amino acids. V lost 4 bases to trimming and J lost 1 base; unmatched junction nucleotides: 3. CDR3 DNA sequence: TGTGCCAGCAGCCCCACTAGCGGGAGGGGGAACACCGGGGAGCTGTTTTTT. The encoded protein is CASSPTSGRGNTGELFF.

Written as DNA, the CDR3 is TGTGCCAGCAGTTTGCGACAGCTGAACACTGAAGCTTTCTTT. It encodes CASSLRQLNTEAFF. J is TRBJ1-1 and V is TRBV28; possible D gene TRBD1, 5 bases. The CDR3 length is 14 residues. V was trimmed by 3 bases and J by 0 bases, leaving 8 bases between them. The germline V gene has CDR1 MDHEN and CDR2 SYDVKM.

The V and J genes are TRBV7-6 and TRBJ1-6; no reliable D call. Germline V gene lookup returns CDR1 SGHVS and CDR2 FNYEAQ. Between the trimmed V and J ends, which lost 0 bases and 8 bases, there was a span of 5 bases. The CDR3 consists of 13 residues. CDR3 DNA: TGTGCCAGCAGCTTAGCGTCCTATTCACCCCTCCACTTT. Amino acids: CASSLASYSPLHF.

A remark on this clone: This same CDR3 is encoded by further DNA sequences in the sample. The chain couples TRBV24-1 to TRBJ1-2; 10 bases fit TRBD1. The germline V gene has CDR1 KGHDR and CDR2 SFDVKD. After removal of 5 bases from V and 5 bases from J, the junction contained 4 bases not matched to a gene. There are 14 residues in the CDR3. CDR3 DNA: TGTGCCACCAGTGCTCGACAGGGGGCTTATGGCTACACCTTC. It is translated as CATSARQGAYGYTF.

The sample holds a few counts of this clone. J is TRBJ2-5 and V is TRBV3-1 (or the pseudogene TRBV3-2); TRBD2 matches at 7 bases. The CDR3 is 17 amino acids. V dropped 3 bases and J dropped 4; count of bases not matched to a gene: 14. Per germline, CDR1 LGHDT and CDR2 YNNKEL (reference sequence). As DNA, the CDR3 is TGTGCCAGCAGCCAGGGAGGGCTGGCGGTACGGCGAGAGACCCAGTACTTC. This sequence encodes CASSQGGLAVRRETQYF.

The chain employs TRBV19 and TRBJ2-2; 12 positions agree with TRBD2. V gave up 2 bases and J gave up 7 bases; unmatched junction bases: 8. The CDR3 consists of 17 residues. Per the germline V gene, CDR1 is LNHDA and CDR2 is SQIVND (reference sequence). The CDR3, as DNA: TGTGCCAGTAGTATAAGGCGCACTAGCGGGAGGTACGGGGAGCTGTTTTTT. Protein sequence: CASSIRRTSGRYGELFF.

The chain couples TRBV28 to TRBJ1-2; D not resolved. The CDR3 runs 13 residues. Trimming took off 2 bases at V and 7 bases at J, with 11 bases between the two ends. Germline CDR1 and CDR2: MDHEN and SYDVKM. The CDR3 DNA reads TGTGCCAGCAGTTTACAGGCCTATGGTGGCTACACCTTC. Its translation: CASSLQAYGGYTF.

V gene TRBV9 combines with J gene TRBJ1-4; 7 nucleotides align to TRBD1. In germline, CDR1 is SGDLS, CDR2 YYNGEE. This CDR3 region has 15 residues. Trimming cost V 7 bases and J 5 bases; bases outside gene matches: 11. CDR3: CASGRQDRVNEKLFF. The CDR3 DNA sequence: TGTGCCAGCGGACGCCAAGACAGGGTCAATGAAAAACTGTTTTTT.

The chain uses TRBV6-6 and TRBJ1-1; 7 positions match TRBD1. The CDR3 contains 12 residues. The V and J ends lost 5 bases and 8 bases, in that order; junction bases with no gene match: 5. Germline-derived CDR1 and CDR2 are MNHNY and SVGAGI (reference sequence). This CDR3 is CASSRTGIEAFF. The CDR3 region has the DNA TGTGCCAGCAGTCGGACAGGCATCGAAGCTTTCTTT.

This clone was counted once. The J gene is TRBJ2-4, the V gene TRBV7-9; the match to TRBD1 covers 9 bases. The CDR3 loop spans 15 amino acids. CDR1 and CDR2 from the germline V gene are SEHNR and FQNEAQ (reference sequence). V was clipped by 5 bases and J by 3 bases; unmatched bases: 5. CDR3 in DNA: TGTGCCAGCAGCATACGGACAGGGGACAAAAACATTCAGTACTTC. It translates to CASSIRTGDKNIQYF.

This chain joins TRBV7-6 and TRBJ2-3, with D unresolved. Germline V lookup: CDR1 SGHVS, CDR2 FNYEAQ. V was pared by 3 bases and J by 4 bases, with 11 bases between. The CDR3 consists of 14 residues. CDR3 in amino acids: CASSLDLRADTQYF. The CDR3 DNA follows: TGTGCCAGCAGCTTGGATCTCCGGGCAGATACGCAGTATTTT.

The CDR3 protein is CASSPPGLARAGTQYF. The DNA of the CDR3 is TGTGCCAGCAGCCCACCGGGCCTAGCGAGAGCTGGTACGCAGTATTTT. V usage is TRBV9 and J usage is TRBJ2-3; D perhaps matches TRBD2 (6 bases). V lost 4 bases to trimming and J lost 8 bases, with 23 bases between them. The CDR3 is 16 amino acids. Per the germline V gene, CDR1 is SGDLS and CDR2 is YYNGEE.

This clone was picked up many times. The chain recombines TRBV5-8 with TRBJ2-7; D is ambiguous. CDR3 size: 15 residues. The germline V gene encodes CDR1 SGHTS and CDR2 YDEGEE. The ends were cut back, 2 bases at V and 0 bases at J, with 12 bases in the middle. The CDR3 protein is CASSFTGFSSYEQYF. CDR3 DNA sequence: TGTGCCAGCAGCTTTACCGGGTTCAGCTCCTACGAGCAGTACTTC.

The rearrangement links TRBV3-1 (or the pseudogene TRBV3-2) to TRBJ2-1, with 14 bases fitting TRBD2. The length of the CDR3 is 19 residues. J lost 8 bases, V lost 3 bases, and 15 bases had no gene match. Germline V lookup: CDR1 LGHDT, CDR2 YNNKEL (reference sequence). The CDR3: CASSQGLAGVGAQGYEQFF. The CDR3 DNA follows: TGTGCCAGCAGCCAGGGACTAGCGGGAGTGGGGGCTCAGGGCTATGAGCAGTTCTTC.

The chain employs TRBV18 and TRBJ2-1, with 11 bases matching TRBD2. Losses at the gene ends were 3 bases for V and 6 bases for J; bases not matched to a gene: 7. This CDR3 is 16 amino acids long. Germline lookup yields CDR1 KGHSH and CDR2 LQKENI. The CDR3 region has the DNA TGTGCCAGCTCACCTAACTCCGGGACTAGCGGCAATGAGCAGTTCTTC. This gives the protein CASSPNSGTSGNEQFF.

The chain couples TRBV15 to TRBJ2-5, with 7 bases lining up with TRBD1. V lost 4 bases to trimming and J lost 5 bases; unmatched junction nucleotides: 7. CDR3 length: 14 amino acids. From germline, CDR1 is LNHNV and CDR2 YYDKDF (reference sequence). For the CDR3, the DNA is TGTGCCACCAGCAATAGACAGGGTTGGGAGACCCAGTACTTC. Translating it yields CATSNRQGWETQYF.

The V gene is TRBV18, the J gene TRBJ2-1, with 8 bases lining up with TRBD2. Germline loops: CDR1 KGHSH, CDR2 LQKENI. This CDR3 contains 15 residues. Losses at the gene ends were 2 bases for V and 4 bases for J; bases not matched to a gene: 4. Here the CDR3 reads CASSPSQREYNEQFF. CDR3 DNA: TGTGCCAGCTCACCAAGCCAGCGGGAGTACAATGAGCAGTTCTTC. The full variable domain, completed using reference TRBV18 and TRBJ2-1, is NAGVMQNPRHLVRRRGQEARLRCSPMKGHSHVYWYRQLPEEGLKFMVYLQKENIIDESGMPKERFSAEFPKEGPSILRIQQVVRGDSAAYFCASSPSQREYNEQFFGPGTRLTVL.